This T cell receptor (beta chain) was profiled in a study of regulatory T cells in long-lasting Graves disease (dated by TCRdb to 2020 to 2023). Turning to the overall study: Newly diagnosed Graves' disease patients had taken antithyroid drugs for less than 3 months. This study used TCR sequencing and RNA sequencing of peripheral blood to compare persistent Graves' disease patients against newly diagnosed Graves' disease patients. The study took place in China and was registered as a clinical trial. A total of around 35 samples underwent TCR sequencing, from roughly 13 patients with persistent Graves' disease and roughly 20 patients with newly diagnosed Graves' disease. What the research found in general, with its limitations: The authors acknowledged the small sample size as a limitation that may reduce accuracy. More public clonotypes were shared among persistent patients (roughly 3,000) than among newly diagnosed patients (roughly 1,000). Peripheral blood alone was examined, since thyroid tissue, which constituted the primary lesion, could not be accessed. TRBV28, TRBJ1-2 and TRBJ2-5 were preferentially used in persistent disease, while TRBV20-1 and TRBJ2-1 were favored in newly diagnosed disease. Persistent Graves' disease patients showed lower TCR Shannon entropy and fewer highly expanded clones than newly diagnosed patients, suggesting clonal expansion. Sequencing and analysis were limited to the TCR beta chain.

Per the publication, the time point label means: newly diagnosed GD, antithyroid drugs for less than 3 months. For both TCR sequencing and RNA sequencing, RNA was extracted from PBMCs using TRIzol. Graves' disease was diagnosed according to American Thyroid Association guidelines. Recruitment of patients was carried out at an endocrinology department in Xi'an, China. From each patient, roughly 9 milliliters of peripheral blood was collected into an EDTA anticoagulant tube. PBMCs were isolated by Ficoll Paque Plus density gradient separation without further T cell sorting. RNA quality was checked with an Agilent 2100 Bioanalyzer and agarose gel, and concentration with a NanoDrop 2000. The CDR3 holds 17 amino acids from the cysteine to the phenylalanine. Only the CDR3 portion is preserved as DNA: 51 bases, with reading frame beginning at the first base. The germline V gene (reference sequence) supplies CDR1 SGHKS and CDR2 YYEKEE. Germline trimming amounts to 0 bases on V and 8 bases on J, with 11 as the count of junction bases outside the gene matches.

This clonotype was detected ten times or more. It lacks a known antigen. The sample holds no much larger clone one base away, and base qualities are not on file. The protocol used for the library was multiplex PCR. The run used an Illumina HiSeq 4000. To build TCR beta libraries, CDR3 regions were amplified by Arm-PCR using iRepertoire HTBI primers. Before sequencing, the PCR products went through gel purification. Regarding the original processing steps: Across samples, 55 to 80 TRBV and 12 to 15 TRBJ segments were identified and used for gene usage analysis of CDR3 amino acid clonotypes. Filtered high-quality paired reads were merged into contigs using COPE and FqMerger. BLAST was used to align contigs to IMGT TRBV, TRBD and TRBJ reference genes, and CDR3 was defined according to IMGT. Clonotypes above 0.1% frequency were classified as highly expanded clones. Repertoire diversity was measured by Shannon entropy, and V-J evenness by the Gini coefficient. A clonotype was considered public if more than one individual shared it. The raw public reads went through TCRdb reprocessing: fastp at Q25, MiXCR clone calling, in-frame beta chains kept. Duplicate CDR3 protein sequences are folded into a single record with the most common DNA and genes. It is TCRdb's table, rather than the study itself, that gives the V and J calls and clone size. The sample table records approximately 400,000 distinct CDR3 sequences; roughly 15% of these occur just once. The ten top clones hold about 20% of the sample.

Recombination joined TRBV5-5 with TRBJ2-1; 10 bases in between match TRBD1. Material: peripheral blood mononuclear cells (PBMCs), obtained at new diagnosis, from a patient treated with antithyroid drugs. The clonotype was recovered from a female donor with Graves disease. The DNA is as follows: TGTGCCAGCAGCTTGGCAGGGACAGGGGTTAAGGTGGATGAGCAGTTCTTC. This encodes CASSLAGTGVKVDEQFF.